Below are 7 T cell receptor beta chains sequenced from a single sample in a study of OX40 agonist ivuxolimab in advanced cancers. Sequencing was performed with immunoSEQ multiplex PCR; in TCRdb, only in-frame clones are kept and a portion is missing. The sample records under 50,000 clones, 75% to 80% being singletons. Sequences were derived from CD4+ or CD8+ T cells sorted from blood, sampled in a trial of the OX40 agonist ivuxolimab. The receptor source for this set is an adult with an advanced solid tumor such as melanoma, head and neck, liver or kidney cancer.

V usage is TRBV5-4 and J usage is TRBJ1-1; unclear D gene. Trimming took 0 bases from V and 1 from J, leaving 7 bases between them. The CDR3 consists of 14 residues. Per germline, CDR1 SGHNT and CDR2 YYREEE (reference sequence). In DNA form, the CDR3 reads TGTGCCAGCAGCTTGGAACTGGGGAACACTGAAGCTTTCTTT. Its protein is CASSLELGNTEAFF.

J is TRBJ2-1 and V is TRBV9; D gene ambiguous. Germline CDR1 is SGDLS and CDR2 is YYNGEE. The V and J ends lost 5 bases and 0 bases respectively, with 9 bases between them. The CDR3 sequence is 14 residues long. The CDR3 coding sequence is TGTGCCAGCAGGGTCTTGAGCTCCTACAATGAGCAGTTCTTC. Translation: CASRVLSSYNEQFF.

This clone was counted between two and nine times. The gene calls are TRBV5-1 and TRBJ2-1; weak D call: TRBD2 (5 bases). Germline values: CDR1 SGHRS, CDR2 YFSETQ. CDR3 size: 16 residues. The germline V and J ends were trimmed by 0 bases and 0 bases, with 10 bases remaining between them. The CDR3 loop reads CASSLGPSLSYNEQFF. The DNA for the CDR3 is TGCGCCAGCAGCTTGGGGCCTAGCCTCTCCTACAATGAGCAGTTCTTC.

This clone has just a few counts. J is TRBJ1-6 and V is TRBV4-3; possibly TRBD1 for D (6 bases). The CDR3 contains 14 residues. Germline CDR1 reads LGHNA; CDR2 reads YSLEER. V was cut by 0 bases and J by 10 bases, with 10 bases left in between. This CDR3 is CASSQEGAGSPLHF. The CDR3 nucleotides are TGCGCCAGCAGCCAAGAGGGGGCGGGATCACCCCTCCACTTT.

This clone occurred a few times. This chain connects TRBV5-1 to TRBJ1-2; 7 bases line up with TRBD1. The CDR3 consists of 15 residues. The germline CDR1 and CDR2 sequences are SGHRS and YFSETQ. Losses at the gene ends were 0 bases for V and 4 bases for J; bases not matched to a gene: 6. The CDR3 protein is CASSLGGQISYGYTF. CDR3 sequence (DNA): TGCGCCAGCAGCTTGGGGGGACAGATATCCTATGGCTACACCTTC. The complete variable domain, with remaining parts taken from reference TRBV5-1 and TRBJ1-2, reads KAGVTQTPRYLIKTRGQQVTLSCSPISGHRSVSWYQQTPGQGLQFLFEYFSETQRNKGNFPGRFSGRQFSNSRSEMNVSTLELGDSALYLCASSLGGQISYGYTFGSGTRLTVV.

The rearrangement links TRBV6-6 to TRBJ2-7; unclear D gene. Germline CDR1 MNHNY, CDR2 SVGAGI (reference sequence). This CDR3 contains 13 residues. The V end was cut by 3 bases, the J end by 2 bases, with 8 bases between. The CDR3, as DNA: TGTGCCAGCAGTTATACGGAGACCTACGAGCAGTACTTC. Protein sequence: CASSYTETYEQYF.

The chain couples TRBV5-4 to TRBJ2-1; D possibly uses TRBD1 or TRBD2 (5 bases each). CDR3 length: 18 residues. The V and J ends lost 3 bases and 8 bases respectively, with 27 bases between them. CDR1 SGHNT and CDR2 YYREEE come from the germline V gene (reference sequence). The CDR3 loop is CASSWRQVGESFEDEQFF. CDR3 bases: TGTGCCAGCAGCTGGAGGCAGGTAGGGGAGAGTTTTGAGGATGAGCAGTTCTTC. Full variable domain (remainder filled in from reference TRBV5-4 and TRBJ2-1): ETGVTQSPTHLIKTRGQQVTLRCSSQSGHNTVSWYQQALGQGPQFIFQYYREEENGRGNFPPRFSGLQFPNYSSELNVNALELDDSALYLCASSWRQVGESFEDEQFFGPGTRLTVL.